The 19 T cell receptor beta chains below come from one sample, sequenced in a study of blood T cell repertoires in COVID-19. The protocol was immunoSEQ multiplex PCR, while the TCRdb copy is restricted to in-frame clones and leaves out a portion. The sample lists 250,000 or so clones; around 90% were seen once. The sequenced sample was peripheral blood. All receptors come from a man aged 30 to 39 with COVID-19, enrolled during active disease.

The chain uses TRBV6-5 and TRBJ2-3, with TRBD1 identical over 10 bases. Per the germline V gene, CDR1 is MNHEY and CDR2 is SVGAGI. The CDR3 spans 14 residues. The V and J ends lost 2 bases and 5 bases, in that order; junction bases with no gene match: 1. CDR3 protein: CASSYDRGLDTQYF. CDR3 in DNA: TGTGCCAGCAGTTACGACAGGGGGCTAGATACGCAGTATTTT.

V gene TRBV2 combines with J gene TRBJ1-5; possible D gene TRBD1, 6 bases. Trimming stripped 7 bases from V and 7 bases from J, with 23 bases between. In germline, CDR1 is SNHLY, CDR2 FYNNEI. The CDR3 contains 16 residues. The CDR3 DNA sequence: TGTGCCAGCACCTTACAGGGCCCGTGGCTCAACCAGCCCCAGCATTTT. Its translation is CASTLQGPWLNQPQHF.

The J gene is TRBJ1-6, the V gene TRBV7-6; D perhaps matches TRBD1 (5 bases). The CDR3 totals 14 residues. V gave up 5 bases and J gave up 3 bases, with 8 bases separating them. CDR1 SGHVS and CDR2 FNYEAQ come from the germline V gene. The CDR3 DNA is TGTGCCAGCAGCCCAGGGTACTATAATTCACCCCTCCACTTT. Residues: CASSPGYYNSPLHF.

For this clone: The sample contains more than one DNA sequence encoding this CDR3. This sequence joins TRBV6-5 and TRBJ1-5; D ambiguous. This CDR3 spans 14 amino acids. V lost 0 bases and J 7 bases, leaving 10 bases between the germline ends. Germline CDR1 MNHEY, CDR2 SVGAGI. In nucleotides, the CDR3 is TGTGCCAGCAGTTACTCCGCAGGTGACCAGCCCCAGCATTTT. Amino acid sequence: CASSYSAGDQPQHF.

The V call is TRBV4-1, the J call TRBJ1-1; 8 bases map to TRBD1. V was pared by 4 bases and J by 7 bases, with 8 bases of the junction left unmatched. Germline-derived CDR1 and CDR2 are MGHRA and YSYEKL. The CDR3 sequence is 14 residues long. Here the CDR3 reads CASSPRQGRYEAFF. The CDR3 coding sequence is TGCGCCAGCAGCCCACGACAGGGGCGTTATGAAGCTTTCTTT.

This rearrangement joins TRBV28 to TRBJ1-3, with 7 bases matching TRBD1. This CDR3 is built from 16 residues. CDR1 and CDR2 (germline): MDHEN, SYDVKM. The V and J ends lost 9 bases and 0 bases, in that order; junction bases with no gene match: 11. The CDR3 DNA is TGTGCCAGTAAGTGGGACAGACCTACCTCTGGAAACACCATATATTTT. Its protein is CASKWDRPTSGNTIYF.

The rearrangement uses TRBV7-6 and TRBJ2-5, with 7 bases matching TRBD1. CDR1 and CDR2 (germline): SGHVS, FNYEAQ. With 1 base clipped from V and 2 bases from J, the junction kept 7 bases outside the gene matches. This CDR3 has 16 amino acids. CDR3 amino acids: CASSLGKGALQETQYF. CDR3 coding DNA: TGTGCCAGCAGCTTAGGAAAGGGGGCGCTTCAAGAGACCCAGTACTTC.

V usage is TRBV29-1 and J usage is TRBJ2-7, with D maybe TRBD2 (5 bases). Germline CDR1 is SQVTM and CDR2 is ANQGSEA. Trimming removed 6 bases at V and 5 bases at J, with 11 bases between. This CDR3 spans 11 amino acids. In nucleotides, the CDR3 is TGCAGCGTCTCTCCCGGGAACGAGCAGTACTTC. Protein: CSVSPGNEQYF.

This chain links TRBV2 with TRBJ1-6; 8 bases fit TRBD1. The length of the CDR3 is 14 residues. CDR1 is SNHLY and CDR2 is FYNNEI in the germline V gene. V shed 1 base, J shed 8 bases, and the junction held 1 base outside the gene matches. CDR3 nucleotide sequence: TGTGCCAGCAGTGAAGGGACAGGGTATTCACCCCTCCACTTT. It yields the protein CASSEGTGYSPLHF. Based on the CDR3 plus reference TRBV2 and TRBJ1-6, the full variable domain is EPEVTQTPSHQVTQMGQEVILRCVPISNHLYFYWYRQILGQKVEFLVSFYNNEISEKSEIFDDQFSVERPDGSNFTLKIRSTKLEDSAMYFCASSEGTGYSPLHFGNGTRLTVT.

The chain carries TRBV20-1 and TRBJ2-7; TRBD1 might be the D (5 bases). The CDR3 has 13 amino acids. Germline V gene sequence: CDR1 DFQATT, CDR2 SNEGSKA (reference sequence). V dropped 3 bases and J dropped 9 bases, with 18 bases sitting between them. Written as DNA, the CDR3 is TGCAGTGCTAGTCCACAGGCGAGCCGCGGGCAGTACTTC. Protein sequence: CSASPQASRGQYF.

The DNA for the CDR3 is TGTGCCAGCAAGACCCAGGGTCACTATGGCTACACCTTC. It translates to CASKTQGHYGYTF. The gene calls are TRBV11-2 and TRBJ1-2; possible D gene TRBD1, 5 bases. The germline gives CDR1 SGHAT, CDR2 FQNNGV. Trimming shortened V by 7 bases and J by 3 bases, and 12 bases separated the two germline ends. The CDR3 consists of 13 residues.

This rearrangement joins TRBV7-9 to TRBJ2-1; 9 bases are a match to TRBD2. The length of the CDR3 is 17 residues. Germline V CDR1 and CDR2: SEHNR, FQNEAQ (reference sequence). Trimming cost V 2 bases and J 7 bases; bases outside gene matches: 12. CDR3 nucleotide sequence: TGTGCCAGCAGCTTAAGTCTTATTCGCGGGGGGGCTAATGAGCAGTTCTTC. Residues: CASSLSLIRGGANEQFF.

The chain employs TRBV15 and TRBJ2-3; maybe TRBD1 (5 bases). The V and J ends lost 0 bases and 7 bases respectively, with 17 bases between them. In germline, CDR1 is LNHNV, CDR2 YYDKDF (reference sequence). This CDR3 is 16 amino acids long. The CDR3: CATSRDRLQALHTQYF. CDR3 nucleotide sequence: TGTGCCACCAGCAGAGATCGCCTACAGGCCCTCCATACGCAGTATTTT.

The V gene is TRBV19, the J gene TRBJ2-7; TRBD2 agrees at 13 bases. The CDR3 has 15 residues. Germline V CDR1 and CDR2: LNHDA, SQIVND (reference sequence). V dropped 4 bases and J dropped 6; count of bases not matched to a gene: 6. The CDR3 is CASSTGLAGSREQYF. DNA for the CDR3: TGTGCCAGTAGTACGGGACTAGCGGGGTCTCGCGAGCAGTACTTC.

The chain carries TRBV27 and TRBJ1-4; the D gene is possibly TRBD1 (6 bases). This CDR3 comprises 14 residues. V was shortened by 5 bases and J by 11 bases, with 18 bases between the two germline ends. Looked up from germline, CDR1 is MNHEY and CDR2 is SMNVEV (reference sequence). In DNA, the CDR3 is TGTGCCAGCAGTCGTGACAGGTCGTTAGGGAAACTGTTTTTT. Amino acid sequence: CASSRDRSLGKLFF.

This clone showed up just a few times. The chain couples TRBV27 to TRBJ1-2; D remains ambiguous. The length of the CDR3 is 12 residues. Germline CDR1 reads MNHEY; CDR2 reads SMNVEV (reference sequence). Trimming pared 5 bases from V and 7 bases from J, leaving 11 bases between. This chain's CDR3 is CASSPPRVGYTF. In DNA form, the CDR3 reads TGTGCCAGCAGTCCCCCGAGGGTTGGCTACACCTTC.

The genes are TRBV24-1 and TRBJ2-1; TRBD1 matches 11 bases. CDR3 length: 16 residues. Trimming cost V 3 bases and J 7 bases; bases outside gene matches: 7. CDR1 KGHDR and CDR2 SFDVKD come from the germline V gene. The CDR3 bases are TGTGCCACCAGTGATGGGGGACAGGGGGTCAAGAATGAGCAGTTCTTC. Translated: CATSDGGQGVKNEQFF.

The chain uses TRBV5-5 and TRBJ1-1; no firm D call. Trimming cost V 1 base and J 2 bases, with 15 bases left between them. This CDR3 is 16 amino acids long. Per germline, CDR1 SGHKS and CDR2 YYEKEE (reference sequence). CDR3 coding DNA: TGTGCCAGCAGCTTGCCCCGGTCGGGGTCCAACACTGAAGCTTTCTTT. Protein: CASSLPRSGSNTEAFF. Drawing the rest from reference TRBV5-5 and TRBJ1-1, the complete variable domain is DAGVTQSPTHLIKTRGQQVTLRCSPISGHKSVSWYQQVLGQGPQFIFQYYEKEERGRGNFPDRFSARQFPNYSSELNVNALLLGDSALYLCASSLPRSGSNTEAFFGQGTRLTVV.

This chain links TRBV27 with TRBJ1-2; tentatively, D is TRBD1 (6 bases). The CDR3 runs 15 residues. V was pared by 3 bases and J by 3 bases, with 14 bases between. Germline V gives CDR1 MNHEY, CDR2 SMNVEV (reference sequence). The CDR3 protein is CASSFYSRGDYGYTF. CDR3 bases: TGTGCCAGCAGTTTTTATAGCAGGGGCGACTATGGCTACACCTTC.